This TCR beta chain is from a study of blood T cells in healthy people across ages. This clonotype was counted between two and nine times. Combining a sample-barcoded 5' primer with a J-beta primer mix, a second PCR ran for roughly 7 to 11 cycles. Using its own MiXCR run on the 5' RACE reads, TCRdb lists one record per CDR3 protein. The table has 1.5 million or so distinct CDR3 sequences, approximately 43% seen once. Germline V gene sequence: CDR1 DFQATT, CDR2 SNEGSKA (reference sequence). This CDR3 comprises 16 residues. With 6 bases removed from V and 1 base from J, the gap between germline ends came to 19 bases.

The sample was blood. This sequence originates from a young woman in good health. The chain is built from TRBV20-1 and TRBJ2-1; D is perhaps TRBD1 or TRBD2 (5 bases each). The CDR3 protein is CSAPSSRDRSYNEQFF. The CDR3 DNA reads as TGCAGTGCACCCTCGTCCCGGGACCGGTCCTACAATGAGCAGTTCTTC.